This passage covers 30 T cell receptor beta chains from one sample sequenced in a study of OX40 agonist ivuxolimab in advanced cancers. Generated by immunoSEQ multiplex PCR, the TCRdb table keeps only in-frame clones and is missing some. Of 65,000 to 85,000 clones listed, about 80% are singletons. The input for sequencing was CD4+ or CD8+ T cells sorted from blood, taken in a trial of the OX40 agonist ivuxolimab. The receptor source for this set is an adult with an advanced solid tumor such as melanoma, head and neck, liver or kidney cancer.

The chain employs TRBV9 and TRBJ2-5; D ambiguous. CDR1 is SGDLS, CDR2 YYNGEE, per germline. The ends were cut back, 4 bases at V and 5 bases at J, with 6 bases in the middle. CDR3 length equals 11 residues. The CDR3, as DNA: TGTGCCAGCAGCACACAGGAGACCCAGTACTTC. This sequence encodes CASSTQETQYF.

The chain combines TRBV4-1 with TRBJ2-1, with D hard to call. V was pared by 1 base and J by 8 bases, with 9 bases between. This CDR3 has 13 amino acids. Germline-derived CDR1 and CDR2 are MGHRA and YSYEKL. The CDR3 DNA follows: TGCGCCAGCAGCCAAGCACTCCACCATGAGCAGTTCTTC. It yields the protein CASSQALHHEQFF.

The chain recombines TRBV5-1 with TRBJ1-1; perhaps TRBD1 as D (6 bases). The CDR3 is 14 amino acids. The V gene's germline CDR1 is SGHRS and CDR2 YFSETQ. V dropped 3 bases and J dropped 4 bases, with 13 bases sitting between them. CDR3 in DNA: TGCGCCAGCAGCTCGGGCGCGGGGGCCACTGAAGCTTTCTTT. This sequence encodes CASSSGAGATEAFF.

The V and J genes are TRBV7-9 and TRBJ2-4, with a weak D call TRBD1 (5 bases). The CDR3 is made up of 12 amino acids. Looked up from germline, CDR1 is SEHNR and CDR2 is FQNEAQ (reference sequence). Trimming cost V 0 bases and J 15 bases, with 12 bases left between them. This CDR3 is CASSLAGAGLYF. CDR3 nucleotides: TGTGCCAGCAGCTTAGCAGGGGCAGGGCTGTACTTC.

The chain carries TRBV6-5 and TRBJ1-1; a possible D gene is TRBD1 (5 bases). This CDR3 comprises 12 residues. V was trimmed by 6 bases and J by 6 bases, leaving 11 bases between them. The germline V gene has CDR1 MNHEY and CDR2 SVGAGI. This chain's CDR3 is CASREGFAEAFF. The CDR3 DNA is TGTGCCAGCAGAGAGGGGTTCGCTGAAGCTTTCTTT.

This clone turned up a few times. The gene calls are TRBV11-2 and TRBJ2-5, with 8 bases that match TRBD2. The CDR3 has 14 residues. Germline V gene lookup returns CDR1 SGHAT and CDR2 FQNNGV. Trimming took 6 bases from V and 7 from J; bases not matched to a gene: 10. This CDR3 is CASRLPGGARTQYF. The DNA for the CDR3 is TGTGCCAGCAGGCTACCGGGGGGGGCGCGGACCCAGTACTTC. Full variable domain (outside the CDR3, taken from reference TRBV11-2 and TRBJ2-5): EAGVAQSPRYKIIEKRQSVAFWCNPISGHATLYWYQQILGQGPKLLIQFQNNGVVDDSQLPKDRFSAERLKGVDSTLKIQPAKLEDSAVYLCASRLPGGARTQYFGPGTRLLVL.

The chain is built from TRBV2 and TRBJ1-3; TRBD1 agrees at 8 bases. Losses at the gene ends were 8 bases for V and 1 base for J; bases not matched to a gene: 4. The germline gives CDR1 SNHLY, CDR2 FYNNEI. The CDR3 covers 14 residues. CDR3 protein: CASAWTGSGNTIYF. The CDR3 nucleotides are TGTGCCAGCGCCTGGACAGGGTCTGGAAACACCATATATTTT. The whole variable domain, remainder taken from reference TRBV2 and TRBJ1-3, is EPEVTQTPSHQVTQMGQEVILRCVPISNHLYFYWYRQILGQKVEFLVSFYNNEISEKSEIFDDQFSVERPDGSNFTLKIRSTKLEDSAMYFCASAWTGSGNTIYFGEGSWLTVV.

A single count supports this clone. The chain links TRBV5-4 to TRBJ2-1, with TRBD2 matching 12 bases. Per the germline V gene, CDR1 is SGHNT and CDR2 is YYREEE (reference sequence). Trimming at V came to 0 bases and at J to 7 bases, leaving 8 bases not matched to a gene. This CDR3 spans 17 amino acids. Here the CDR3 DNA reads TGTGCCAGCAGCTTGGCTAGCGGGGGGGCAGCAGCAAATGAGCAGTTCTTC. Encoded protein: CASSLASGGAAANEQFF.

V is TRBV18 and J is TRBJ2-7, with 9 bases fitting TRBD1. Trimming took 2 bases from V and 4 from J; bases not matched to a gene: 3. Germline V CDR1 and CDR2: KGHSH, LQKENI. This CDR3 spans 14 amino acids. CDR3 sequence (DNA): TGTGCCAGCTCACCAGGGACAGGGACGTACGAGCAGTACTTC. It encodes CASSPGTGTYEQYF. The full variable domain, with the rest looked up from reference TRBV18 and TRBJ2-7, is NAGVMQNPRHLVRRRGQEARLRCSPMKGHSHVYWYRQLPEEGLKFMVYLQKENIIDESGMPKERFSAEFPKEGPSILRIQQVVRGDSAAYFCASSPGTGTYEQYFGPGTRLTVT.

The chain couples TRBV5-8 to TRBJ2-7; D is undetermined. CDR3 size: 12 residues. From germline, CDR1 is SGHTS and CDR2 YDEGEE. V was trimmed by 2 bases and J by 3 bases, leaving 6 bases between them. The CDR3 DNA is TGTGCCAGCAGCTTATGGGGCTACGAGCAGTACTTC. It encodes CASSLWGYEQYF. Full variable domain (missing parts from reference TRBV5-8 and TRBJ2-7): EAGVTQSPTHLIKTRGQQATLRCSPISGHTSVYWYQQALGLGLQFLLWYDEGEERNRGNFPPRFSGRQFPNYSSELNVNALELEDSALYLCASSLWGYEQYFGPGTRLTVT.

The chain recombines TRBV13 with TRBJ1-2; D not resolved. Between the trimmed V and J ends, which lost 0 bases and 7 bases, there was a span of 12 bases. This CDR3 region has 14 residues. Per germline, CDR1 PRHDT and CDR2 FYEKMQ (reference sequence). CDR3 residues: CASSLGPAGFGYTF. CDR3 nucleotides: TGTGCCAGCAGCTTAGGTCCGGCCGGATTTGGCTACACCTTC.

The chain joins TRBV11-3 to TRBJ1-6, with D maybe TRBD1 (6 bases). The CDR3 has 14 residues. V shed 3 bases and J shed 6 bases, with 9 bases lying between them. Germline CDR1 SGHNT, CDR2 YENEEA. CDR3 protein: CASSFGTSNSPLHF. CDR3 sequence (DNA): TGTGCCAGCAGCTTCGGGACATCTAATTCACCCCTCCACTTT.

The chain employs TRBV21-1 and TRBJ1-2; the D segment call TRBD1 is taken from the table without a DNA check. TRBV21-1 is listed as a pseudogene. This CDR3 is 11 amino acids long. This CDR3 reads CASSKGAGYTF. CDR3 bases: TGTGCCAGCAGCAAAGGGGCCGGCTACACCTTC.

This chain uses TRBV7-9 with TRBJ2-7; the match to TRBD1 covers 9 bases. V lost 5 bases and J lost 3; bases outside the gene matches: 8. Germline loops: CDR1 SEHNR, CDR2 FQNEAQ (reference sequence). The CDR3 contains 15 residues. CDR3 coding DNA: TGTGCCAGCAGCGCCAGGACAGGGGTGAACTACGAGCAGTACTTC. This gives the protein CASSARTGVNYEQYF. Using reference TRBV7-9 and TRBJ2-7 for the parts outside the CDR3, the full variable domain is DTGVSQNPRHKITKRGQNVTFRCDPISEHNRLYWYRQTLGQGPEFLTYFQNEAQLEKSRLLSDRFSAERPKGSFSTLEIQRTEQGDSAMYLCASSARTGVNYEQYFGPGTRLTVT.

The CDR3 DNA sequence: TGTGCCAGCAGTGTTAGGACAGACCCGGCCCCCTACGAGCAGTACTTC. Its protein product is CASSVRTDPAPYEQYF. The rearrangement joins TRBV6-1 to TRBJ2-7, with D tentatively TRBD1 (6 bases). This CDR3 comprises 16 residues. Looked up from germline, CDR1 is MNHNS and CDR2 is SASEGT. The V and J ends lost 4 bases and 2 bases respectively, with 18 bases between them.

The gene calls are TRBV6-5 and TRBJ2-7; D remains unclear. V lost 8 bases and J lost 6, with 23 bases in between. Germline V gives CDR1 MNHEY, CDR2 SVGAGI. CDR3 length: 15 amino acids. CDR3 loop: CASREYGSEVSEQYF. CDR3 DNA: TGTGCCAGCCGAGAGTACGGGTCTGAAGTCTCCGAGCAGTACTTC.

The J gene is TRBJ1-2, the V gene TRBV5-1; D gene ambiguous. Deletions cut 3 bases from V and 7 bases from J, with 7 bases between. From germline, CDR1 is SGHRS and CDR2 YFSETQ. The CDR3 is made up of 11 amino acids. Here the CDR3 DNA reads TGCGCCAGCAGCTCCCCTTCTGGCTACACCTTC. Protein: CASSSPSGYTF. Full variable domain (remainder filled in from reference TRBV5-1 and TRBJ1-2): KAGVTQTPRYLIKTRGQQVTLSCSPISGHRSVSWYQQTPGQGLQFLFEYFSETQRNKGNFPGRFSGRQFSNSRSEMNVSTLELGDSALYLCASSSPSGYTFGSGTRLTVV.

This chain joins TRBV7-9 and TRBJ1-1, with a tentative D call TRBD1 (5 bases). V lost 2 bases, J lost 1 base, and 8 bases lay in between. The CDR3 runs to 14 residues. CDR1 and CDR2 from the germline V gene are SEHNR and FQNEAQ (reference sequence). In nucleotides, the CDR3 is TGTGCCAGCAGCTTACAGGGAAGGAACACTGAAGCTTTCTTT. Translation: CASSLQGRNTEAFF.

This clone was observed a few times. The DNA of the CDR3 is TGTGCCAGTAAAGGACGGGCAGAGAACACTGAAGCTTTCTTT. Its translation: CASKGRAENTEAFF. This chain links TRBV19 with TRBJ1-1; D is undetermined. The V and J ends lost 7 bases and 1 base respectively, with 13 bases between them. The CDR3 is 14 residues long. Germline-derived CDR1 and CDR2 are LNHDA and SQIVND (reference sequence).

The J gene is TRBJ1-1, the V gene TRBV19; 8 bases are shared with TRBD1. V gave up 6 bases and J gave up 1 base; unmatched junction bases: 4. CDR3 length equals 14 residues. Germline V gene data show CDR1 as LNHDA and CDR2 as SQIVND (reference sequence). The CDR3 sequence: CASSRTGSNTEAFF. Here the CDR3 DNA reads TGTGCCAGTAGCCGGACAGGGTCGAACACTGAAGCTTTCTTT.

V gene TRBV4-3 combines with J gene TRBJ2-1; D is perhaps TRBD2 (5 bases). The V gene's germline CDR1 is LGHNA and CDR2 YSLEER. V was cut by 4 bases and J by 2 bases, with 9 bases left in between. CDR3 length equals 14 residues. The CDR3 sequence is CASSRERTYNEQFF. The CDR3 DNA sequence: TGCGCCAGCAGCCGGGAGCGGACCTACAATGAGCAGTTCTTC.

A few counts support this clone. This sample includes further DNA sequences coding for the same CDR3. The V and J genes are TRBV20-1 and TRBJ1-1; no clear D. CDR3 length: 11 amino acids. Germline values: CDR1 DFQATT, CDR2 SNEGSKA (reference sequence). V lost 1 base and J 4 bases, leaving 4 bases between the germline ends. In nucleotides, the CDR3 is TGCAGTGCTAGAGGAGGCACTGAAGCTTTCTTT. It encodes CSARGGTEAFF.

This chain joins TRBV6-4 and TRBJ2-1; 7 nucleotides agree with TRBD1. Trimming cost V 6 bases and J 0 bases; bases outside gene matches: 5. CDR1 and CDR2 (germline): MRHNA, SNTAGT. The CDR3 consists of 15 residues. CDR3 in DNA: TGTGCCAGCAGGGAGTGGGACAGCTCCTACAATGAGCAGTTCTTC. It is translated as CASREWDSSYNEQFF.

The gene calls are TRBV5-1 and TRBJ2-2, with TRBD2 matching 9 bases. The CDR3 extends over 18 amino acids. The germline CDR1 and CDR2 sequences are SGHRS and YFSETQ. The junction had 10 bases not matched to a gene; V was cut back by 0 bases and J by 4 bases. The CDR3 loop is CASSLDLAGVVGTGELFF. The CDR3 DNA is TGCGCCAGCAGCTTGGACTTAGCGGGAGTGGTAGGCACCGGGGAGCTGTTTTTT.

The V call is TRBV6-5, the J call TRBJ1-2; 8 nucleotides agree with TRBD1. The CDR3 is made up of 14 amino acids. Trimming at V came to 5 bases and at J to 3 bases, leaving 5 bases not matched to a gene. Germline CDR1 and CDR2: MNHEY and SVGAGI. CDR3 sequence (DNA): TGTGCCAGCAGTATAGGACAGGGACACTATGGCTACACCTTC. It encodes CASSIGQGHYGYTF.

The chain recombines TRBV7-2 with TRBJ1-2, with TRBD1 matching over 8 bases. V lost 4 bases to trimming and J lost 2 bases; unmatched junction nucleotides: 9. This CDR3 has 16 residues. Germline CDR1 is SGHTA and CDR2 is FQGNSA. The CDR3 protein is CASSSKSRGPNYGYTF. The CDR3 coding sequence is TGTGCCAGCAGCTCGAAGTCCAGGGGGCCAAACTATGGCTACACCTTC.

The chain combines TRBV6-5 with TRBJ2-7; D unresolved. V was shortened by 0 bases and J by 6 bases, with 15 bases between the two germline ends. This CDR3 is 15 amino acids long. Germline CDR1 and CDR2: MNHEY and SVGAGI. The CDR3: CASSYSTPLWFEQYF. The CDR3 coding sequence is TGTGCCAGCAGTTACTCCACTCCCCTTTGGTTCGAGCAGTACTTC.

This clone was counted a few times. V and J are TRBV19 and TRBJ2-7; D remains ambiguous. CDR1 and CDR2 from the germline V gene are LNHDA and SQIVND (reference sequence). Trimming removed 6 bases at V and 9 bases at J, with 21 bases between. This CDR3 has 14 amino acids. The CDR3 sequence: CASSPEGPLRVQYF. CDR3 nucleotide sequence: TGTGCCAGTAGCCCCGAAGGGCCGTTACGTGTGCAGTACTTC.

V usage is TRBV20-1 and J usage is TRBJ1-5; D uncertain. Germline V CDR1 and CDR2: DFQATT, SNEGSKA (reference sequence). V was shortened by 0 bases and J by 10 bases, with 7 bases between the two germline ends. This CDR3 region has 11 residues. The CDR3 DNA reads TGCAGTGCTAGAGACCTCGGTCCCCAGCATTTT. It is translated as CSARDLGPQHF.

V and J are TRBV6-5 and TRBJ1-2; 9 nucleotides agree with TRBD1. The trim removed 2 bases at V and 8 bases at J, leaving 3 bases unmatched. Germline V gene lookup returns CDR1 MNHEY and CDR2 SVGAGI. The CDR3 totals 13 residues. The CDR3: CASSYRTGEGYTF. The CDR3 DNA reads as TGTGCCAGCAGTTACCGGACAGGGGAGGGCTACACCTTC.